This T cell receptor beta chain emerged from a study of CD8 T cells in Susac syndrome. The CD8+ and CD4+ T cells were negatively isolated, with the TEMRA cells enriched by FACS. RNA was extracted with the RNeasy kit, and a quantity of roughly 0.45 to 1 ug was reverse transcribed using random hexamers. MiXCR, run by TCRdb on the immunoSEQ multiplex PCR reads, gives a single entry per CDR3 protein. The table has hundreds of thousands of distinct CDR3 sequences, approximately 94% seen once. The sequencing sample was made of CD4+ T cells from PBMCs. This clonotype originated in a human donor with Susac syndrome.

Here the CDR3 reads CAGFLAPESPVFQETQYF. The CDR3 coding sequence is TGTGCCGGCTTCCTAGCGCCCGAATCCCCCGTTTTTCAAGAGACCCAGTACTTC. The chain joins TRBV6-1 to TRBJ2-5; D possibly corresponds to TRBD2 (6 bases). Germline CDR1 and CDR2: MNHNS and SASEGT. This CDR3 contains 18 residues. V was clipped by 11 bases and J by 2 bases, with 30 bases between them.